The clone carrying this T cell receptor (beta chain) was counted a few times. Its antigen is not identified. Other DNA sequences in the same sample also yield this CDR3. The data stem from a study of shared clonotypes between healthy human individuals. Overall study: The people who gave samples were a couple of women and a few men aged 18 to 49. A donor's plate count was three for CD4 naive and three for CD4 memory; CD8 naive had two and CD8 memory one. Study-level findings and limits: Naive subsets generally had larger estimated richness than memory subsets. Tissues were not sampled, only blood, and their repertoires likely differ.

TCRdb keeps only in-frame clones here, not all; method: immunoSEQ multiplex PCR. The sample lists 730,000 or so clones, approximately 75% seen once, with about 1.8% in the top ten. This CDR3 region has 16 residues. Trimming at V came to 0 bases and at J to 0 bases, leaving 4 bases not matched to a gene. The V gene's germline CDR1 is SGHDT and CDR2 YYEEEE. V and J are TRBV5-6 and TRBJ1-2; 8 bases are shared with TRBD1. The sequenced sample consisted of memory CD4+ T cells sorted from blood. The subset here: CD45RA-negative fraction. The receptor's source is a woman under 40 in good health. The CDR3 spells CASSLGGTGANYGYTF. The CDR3 nucleotides are TGTGCCAGCAGCTTGGGTGGGACAGGAGCTAACTATGGCTACACCTTC.